Shown below are 13 T cell receptor beta chains from a single sample sequenced in a study of blood T cell repertoires in COVID-19. Data came from immunoSEQ multiplex PCR; TCRdb stores just in-frame clones and leaves some out. Of under 100,000 clones in the sample, 80% were seen once. Sequencing was done on a sample of peripheral blood. The receptors were gathered from a woman in her 40s with active or convalescent COVID-19.

The CDR3 sequence: CAISESGAGINQPQHF. CDR3 coding DNA: TGTGCCATCAGTGAGTCGGGAGCGGGCATTAATCAGCCCCAGCATTTT. This sequence joins TRBV10-3 and TRBJ1-5, with D uncertain. The germline V and J ends were trimmed by 0 bases and 4 bases, with 13 bases remaining between them. Germline V gene data show CDR1 as ENHRY and CDR2 as SYGVKD. This CDR3 contains 16 residues.

The chain couples TRBV10-3 to TRBJ1-2, with TRBD1 matching 9 bases. V was pared by 6 bases and J by 5 bases, with 4 bases of the junction left unmatched. Germline CDR1 is ENHRY and CDR2 is SYGVKD. This CDR3 is 13 amino acids long. CDR3 residues: CAISTGTGYGYTF. The CDR3 region has the DNA TGTGCCATCAGCACCGGGACAGGGTATGGCTACACCTTC.

A few counts support this clone. The rearrangement uses TRBV19 and TRBJ2-7; D unclear. The ends were cut back, 1 base at V and 2 bases at J, with 6 bases in the middle. Looked up from germline, CDR1 is LNHDA and CDR2 is SQIVND (reference sequence). This CDR3 is built from 13 residues. The CDR3: CASSIAQTYEQYF. The CDR3 nucleotides read TGTGCCAGTAGTATAGCCCAAACCTACGAGCAGTACTTC.

This rearrangement joins TRBV13 to TRBJ1-3; TRBD1 aligns across 7 bases. The CDR3 runs to 15 residues. Germline CDR1 reads PRHDT; CDR2 reads FYEKMQ (reference sequence). The junction had 2 bases not matched to a gene; V was cut back by 0 bases and J by 3 bases. Here the CDR3 reads CASSLGQGSGNTIYF. In DNA, the CDR3 is TGTGCCAGCAGCTTAGGACAGGGGAGTGGAAACACCATATATTTT. Together with reference TRBV13 and TRBJ1-3, the CDR3 gives the full variable domain: AAGVIQSPRHLIKEKRETATLKCYPIPRHDTVYWYQQGPGQDPQFLISFYEKMQSDKGSIPDRFSAQQFSDYHSELNMSSLELGDSALYFCASSLGQGSGNTIYFGEGSWLTVV.

This clone was detected many times. V is TRBV10-3 and J is TRBJ1-1; D is undetermined. The CDR3 runs to 12 residues. Between the trimmed V and J ends, which lost 4 bases and 3 bases, there was a span of 6 bases. Germline V gives CDR1 ENHRY, CDR2 SYGVKD. CDR3 loop: CAISAQYTEAFF. As DNA, the CDR3 is TGTGCCATCAGTGCCCAGTACACTGAAGCTTTCTTT.

V usage is TRBV6-2 or TRBV6-3 and J usage is TRBJ2-7; TRBD2 agrees at 11 bases. The CDR3 totals 19 residues. The V gene's germline CDR1 is MNHEY and CDR2 SVGEGT. V gave up 0 bases and J gave up 0 bases; unmatched junction bases: 10. Here the CDR3 DNA reads TGTGCCAGCAGTTACTCGACCGAGACTAGCGGGAAGGGCTCCTACGAGCAGTACTTC. Residues: CASSYSTETSGKGSYEQYF.

The V and J genes are TRBV23-1 and TRBJ2-7; D might be TRBD2 (5 bases). TRBV23-1 is an ORF, with its function uncertain. The CDR3 sequence is 16 residues long. The ends were cut back, 0 bases at V and 4 bases at J, with 16 bases in the middle. The CDR3 region has the DNA TGCGCCAGCAGTCAATCGGGCAGACCAACGGGATACGAGCAGTACTTC. Its translation: CASSQSGRPTGYEQYF.

This rearrangement joins TRBV10-3 to TRBJ2-5, with TRBD1 identical over 8 bases. V was pared by 0 bases and J by 3 bases, with 6 bases of the junction left unmatched. The CDR3 is 16 amino acids. Per germline, CDR1 ENHRY and CDR2 SYGVKD. CDR3 protein: CAISESWGQAKETQYF. Here the CDR3 DNA reads TGTGCCATCAGTGAGTCGTGGGGACAGGCAAAAGAGACCCAGTACTTC.

The V gene is TRBV5-1, the J gene TRBJ2-3; 9 bases are a match to TRBD1. Germline CDR1 is SGHRS and CDR2 is YFSETQ. V lost 8 bases and J lost 5; bases outside the gene matches: 9. This CDR3 spans 14 amino acids. CDR3 DNA sequence: TGCGCCAGTTCCCGGGACAGGGTAGGAGATACGCAGTATTTT. Translation gives CASSRDRVGDTQYF. Using reference TRBV5-1 and TRBJ2-3 for the parts outside the CDR3, the full variable domain is KAGVTQTPRYLIKTRGQQVTLSCSPISGHRSVSWYQQTPGQGLQFLFEYFSETQRNKGNFPGRFSGRQFSNSRSEMNVSTLELGDSALYLCASSRDRVGDTQYFGPGTRLTVL.

J is TRBJ1-5 and V is TRBV18; no reliable D call. V lost 5 bases to trimming and J lost 2 bases, with 7 bases between them. The germline CDR1 and CDR2 sequences are KGHSH and LQKENI. The CDR3 spans 13 residues. The CDR3 is CASSAAGNQPQHF. The CDR3 DNA sequence: TGTGCCAGCTCAGCGGCAGGCAATCAGCCCCAGCATTTT.

The V and J genes are TRBV10-3 and TRBJ1-2; 7 nucleotides align to TRBD1. Germline CDR1 reads ENHRY; CDR2 reads SYGVKD. CDR3 length: 14 amino acids. Unmatched junction bases numbered 6, after V lost 0 bases and J lost 8 bases. CDR3 coding DNA: TGTGCCATCAGTGAGTCTAGGGACAGTCGAGGCTACACCTTC. It codes for CAISESRDSRGYTF.

The gene calls are TRBV4-3 and TRBJ1-3; no definite D call. CDR3 length equals 15 residues. V was cut by 0 bases and J by 1 base, with 7 bases left in between. Germline V gives CDR1 LGHNA, CDR2 YSLEER. DNA for the CDR3: TGCGCCAGCAGCCAAGATCGCACATCTGGAAACACCATATATTTT. It specifies CASSQDRTSGNTIYF.

The chain uses TRBV7-9 and TRBJ1-5; 8 nucleotides match TRBD1. Trimming cost V 5 bases and J 4 bases; bases outside gene matches: 10. This CDR3 comprises 16 residues. CDR1 SEHNR and CDR2 FQNEAQ come from the germline V gene (reference sequence). For the CDR3, the DNA is TGTGCCAGCAGCCTTATGGGGACAGGATGGAATCAGCCCCAGCATTTT. This translates into CASSLMGTGWNQPQHF.